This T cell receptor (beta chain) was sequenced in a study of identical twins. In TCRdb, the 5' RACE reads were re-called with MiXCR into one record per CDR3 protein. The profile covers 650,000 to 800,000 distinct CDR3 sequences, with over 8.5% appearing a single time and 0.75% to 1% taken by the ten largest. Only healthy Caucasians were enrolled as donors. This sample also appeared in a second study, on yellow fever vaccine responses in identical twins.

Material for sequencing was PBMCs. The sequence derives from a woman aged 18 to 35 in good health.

CDR3 bases: TGTGCCAGCAGTAAGGGGACAGGGGGCGTGAACAATGAGCAGTTCTTC. It is translated as CASSKGTGGVNNEQFF. This chain connects TRBV7-3 to TRBJ2-1; 12 bases fit TRBD1. The V gene end was trimmed by 6 bases and the J gene end by 5 bases; junction bases not matched to a gene: 8. Germline CDR1 and CDR2: SGHTA and FQGTGA. The CDR3 totals 16 residues. The whole variable domain, filled in from reference TRBV7-3 and TRBJ2-1, reads GAGVSQTPSNKVTEKGKYVELRCDPISGHTALYWYRQSLGQGPEFLIYFQGTGAADDSGLPNDRFFAVRPEGSVSTLKIQRTERGDSAVYLCASSKGTGGVNNEQFFGPGTRLTVL.